A single sample gave rise to the 10 T cell receptor beta chains below, sequenced in a study of Ad26.COV2.S vaccination and SARS-CoV-2 variants. Treatment reported: roughly 20 received Ad26.COV2.S at low or high dose, single or two shots; a few received placebo; per-sample allocation not given. Specimen acquisition occurred on day 63 following the initial vaccine or placebo injection. Repertoires were generated with immunoSEQ multiplex PCR, while TCRdb's copy carries only in-frame clones and drops some. Of around 320,000 clones listed, 70% to 90% are singletons. This material consisted of peripheral blood, taken in a trial of Ad26.COV2.S vaccine versus placebo. These receptors originate from a person aged 18-60 years who received the Ad26.COV2.S COVID-19 vaccine or a placebo.

V and J are TRBV4-1 and TRBJ1-1; weak D call: TRBD1 (5 bases). The CDR3 has 16 residues. Germline CDR1 and CDR2: MGHRA and YSYEKL. Trimming left V 3 bases short and J 7 bases short, with 21 bases between. The CDR3 sequence is CASSQRDAGTEYEAFF. CDR3 coding DNA: TGCGCCAGCAGCCAGAGGGACGCCGGGACGGAGTATGAAGCTTTCTTT.

The chain links TRBV4-2 to TRBJ2-7; no firm D call. V lost 5 bases to trimming and J lost 6 bases, with 8 bases between them. The CDR3 covers 11 residues. Germline values: CDR1 LGHNA, CDR2 YNFKEQ. The CDR3 DNA follows: TGTGCCAGCAGCAGAGAAGGCGAGCAGTACTTC. Its protein is CASSREGEQYF.

This CDR3 is CAISESQGAGQPQHF. CDR3 in DNA: TGTGCCATCAGTGAGTCACAGGGGGCAGGTCAGCCCCAGCATTTT. V is TRBV10-3 and J is TRBJ1-5, with 9 bases aligning to TRBD1. The V segment lost 0 bases and the J segment 6 bases; nucleotides outside the gene matches: 3. The CDR3 is made up of 15 amino acids. The germline V gene encodes CDR1 ENHRY and CDR2 SYGVKD.

The gene calls are TRBV5-1 and TRBJ2-2; no reliable D call. Trimming shortened V by 5 bases and J by 7 bases, and 12 bases separated the two germline ends. The CDR3 is 13 amino acids. Germline V gene lookup returns CDR1 SGHRS and CDR2 YFSETQ. CDR3 protein: CASSMLGIGELFF. The CDR3 DNA reads as TGCGCCAGCAGTATGTTAGGGATCGGGGAGCTGTTTTTT.

This chain uses TRBV6-4 with TRBJ2-2; D not resolved. The V gene's germline CDR1 is MRHNA and CDR2 SNTAGT. Trimming left V 8 bases short and J 4 bases short, with 14 bases between. The CDR3 is 14 residues long. As DNA, the CDR3 is TGTGCCAGCCGGCTAGGAATGGGCACCGGGGAGCTGTTTTTT. This gives the protein CASRLGMGTGELFF.

This clone was seen more than once but under ten times. This chain connects TRBV15 to TRBJ2-1; 11 bases match TRBD2. The J segment lost 8 bases and the V segment lost 1 base, leaving 7 bases of the junction unmatched. This CDR3 is 16 amino acids long. Germline V gene data show CDR1 as LNHNV and CDR2 as YYDKDF (reference sequence). CDR3 sequence reads: CATSRVGSGGAYEQFF. The CDR3 DNA follows: TGTGCCACCAGCAGAGTAGGTAGCGGGGGGGCTTATGAGCAGTTCTTC.

This chain uses TRBV2 with TRBJ2-7; TRBD1 aligns across 8 bases. Unmatched junction bases numbered 5, after V lost 5 bases and J lost 5 bases. The germline gives CDR1 SNHLY, CDR2 FYNNEI. This CDR3 is 13 amino acids long. Here the CDR3 reads CASSRTGQNEQYF. DNA for the CDR3: TGTGCCAGCAGTAGGACAGGGCAAAACGAGCAGTACTTC.

The J gene is TRBJ2-1, the V gene TRBV5-4; possibly TRBD2 for D (7 bases). Trimming took off 0 bases at V and 8 bases at J, with 15 bases between the two ends. Germline CDR1 SGHNT, CDR2 YYREEE (reference sequence). CDR3 size: 15 residues. This CDR3 is CASSLAGGPSDEQFF. DNA of the CDR3: TGTGCCAGCAGCTTGGCCGGGGGGCCGAGCGATGAGCAGTTCTTC. The full variable domain, with the rest looked up from reference TRBV5-4 and TRBJ2-1, is ETGVTQSPTHLIKTRGQQVTLRCSSQSGHNTVSWYQQALGQGPQFIFQYYREEENGRGNFPPRFSGLQFPNYSSELNVNALELDDSALYLCASSLAGGPSDEQFFGPGTRLTVL.

This chain links TRBV27 with TRBJ1-4, with D possibly TRBD1 on 6 matching bases. The V gene's germline CDR1 is MNHEY and CDR2 SMNVEV (reference sequence). Between the trimmed V and J ends, which lost 2 bases and 7 bases, there was a span of 14 bases. This CDR3 region has 15 residues. CDR3 amino acids: CASSLALKDSEKLFF. CDR3 DNA sequence: TGTGCCAGCAGTTTAGCTTTGAAGGACAGTGAAAAACTGTTTTTT.

This clone was seen more than once but under ten times. The genes are TRBV4-2 and TRBJ2-2; D not certain. Germline CDR1 reads LGHNA; CDR2 reads YNFKEQ. V lost 3 bases to trimming and J lost 4 bases, with 3 bases between them. CDR3 length: 12 amino acids. This CDR3 reads CASSHPTGELFF. In DNA, the CDR3 is TGTGCCAGCAGCCACCCCACCGGGGAGCTGTTTTTT.